These 14 T cell receptor beta chains came from one sample sequenced in a study of Ad26.COV2.S vaccination and SARS-CoV-2 variants. The protocol was immunoSEQ multiplex PCR, while the TCRdb copy is restricted to in-frame clones and leaves out a portion. The sample shows roughly 320,000 clones, about nine tenths of them seen only once. Treatment here: around 19 received Ad26.COV2.S at low or high dose, single or two shots; 5 received placebo; per-sample allocation not given. Collection of the samples took place on day 63 after the first injection of vaccine or placebo. The sample consisted of peripheral blood, taken in a trial of Ad26.COV2.S vaccine versus placebo. These receptor sequences come from a person aged 18-65 years who received the Ad26.COV2.S COVID-19 vaccine or a placebo.

This rearrangement joins TRBV2 to TRBJ1-5; 9 nucleotides match TRBD1. Germline CDR1 and CDR2: SNHLY and FYNNEI. V lost 10 bases and J lost 4; bases outside the gene matches: 8. The CDR3 covers 14 residues. For the CDR3, the DNA is TGTGCCACTCGATGGACAGGGGTTAATCAGCCCCAGCATTTT. It translates to CATRWTGVNQPQHF.

This clone was seen a few times. The chain links TRBV5-1 to TRBJ1-3, with a tentative D call TRBD1 (6 bases). Trimming left V 0 bases short and J 0 bases short, with 13 bases between. CDR1 and CDR2 from the germline V gene are SGHRS and YFSETQ. The CDR3 has 17 amino acids. In DNA, the CDR3 is TGCGCCAGCAGCTTGGCCGGGGGGCCTAGCTCTGGAAACACCATATATTTT. It yields the protein CASSLAGGPSSGNTIYF.

The chain uses TRBV30 and TRBJ1-1; D is possibly TRBD1 (5 bases). The CDR3 totals 12 residues. Trimming removed 4 bases at V and 5 bases at J, with 11 bases between. Germline V gene sequence: CDR1 GTSNPN, CDR2 SVGIG (reference sequence). CDR3 region: CAWNWEGTEAFF. The DNA for the CDR3 is TGTGCCTGGAACTGGGAGGGGACTGAAGCTTTCTTT.

The chain couples TRBV13 to TRBJ1-1; D is ambiguous. Trimming removed 5 bases from V and 0 bases from J, with 22 bases in between. Looked up from germline, CDR1 is PRHDT and CDR2 is FYEKMQ (reference sequence). CDR3 length: 18 amino acids. CDR3 protein: CASSPLGSSRPMNTEAFF. As DNA, the CDR3 is TGTGCCAGCAGCCCCCTGGGCAGTTCCCGACCTATGAACACTGAAGCTTTCTTT.

The chain recombines TRBV4-1 with TRBJ2-7; either TRBD1 or TRBD2 may supply D (7 bases each). Germline V gene lookup returns CDR1 MGHRA and CDR2 YSYEKL. The CDR3 has 13 residues. V shed 5 bases and J shed 4 bases, with 12 bases lying between them. In nucleotides, the CDR3 is TGCGCCAGCAGCGCAGGGGGGGGATACGAGCAGTACTTC. Amino acids: CASSAGGGYEQYF.

The V call is TRBV7-3, the J call TRBJ2-2, with 8 nucleotides matching TRBD1. V lost 5 bases and J lost 5; bases outside the gene matches: 13. From germline, CDR1 is SGHTA and CDR2 FQGTGA. The CDR3 has 17 residues. In DNA, the CDR3 is TGTGCCAGCAGCCCAACTACAGGGGGGCTCGGGACCGGGGAGCTGTTTTTT. As protein: CASSPTTGGLGTGELFF.

The V gene is TRBV9, the J gene TRBJ2-7, with TRBD1 identical over 7 bases. The CDR3 has 16 residues. J lost 0 bases, V lost 3 bases, and 9 bases had no gene match. Germline CDR1 and CDR2: SGDLS and YYNGEE. The CDR3, as DNA: TGTGCCAGCAGCGATGTGACGGGACAGAGCTCCTACGAGCAGTACTTC. Protein: CASSDVTGQSSYEQYF.

This chain joins TRBV18 and TRBJ1-5, with 11 bases matching TRBD1. CDR1 and CDR2 (germline): KGHSH, LQKENI. Unmatched junction bases numbered 14, after V lost 2 bases and J lost 11 bases. The CDR3 is 17 residues long. The CDR3 coding sequence is TGTGCCAGCTCACCAGCCGGGACAGGGGGGTACCAAGGGGCCCAGCATTTT. Protein product: CASSPAGTGGYQGAQHF.

The V and J genes are TRBV19 and TRBJ1-6, with D perhaps matching TRBD1 (6 bases). Germline-derived CDR1 and CDR2 are LNHDA and SQIVND (reference sequence). CDR3 length: 15 amino acids. Trimming shortened V by 4 bases and J by 10 bases, and 17 bases separated the two germline ends. CDR3 in amino acids: CASSTQAGGQSPLHF. The CDR3 DNA reads TGTGCCAGTAGTACCCAGGCCGGGGGCCAGTCACCCCTCCACTTT.

The chain recombines TRBV4-1 with TRBJ1-5, with D tentatively TRBD1 (6 bases). There are 17 residues in the CDR3. Trimming stripped 3 bases from V and 4 bases from J, with 19 bases between. Germline lookup yields CDR1 MGHRA and CDR2 YSYEKL. The CDR3 here is CASSQGGPGPLNQPQHF. The CDR3 DNA reads as TGCGCCAGCAGCCAGGGGGGCCCGGGTCCATTAAATCAGCCCCAGCATTTT.

This chain links TRBV7-2 with TRBJ2-2, with D unclear. The CDR3 contains 15 residues. Between the trimmed V and J ends, which lost 1 base and 2 bases, there was a span of 8 bases. Germline-derived CDR1 and CDR2 are SGHTA and FQGNSA. CDR3 amino acids: CASSLVGSNTGELFF. CDR3 nucleotide sequence: TGTGCCAGCAGCTTAGTGGGCAGCAACACCGGGGAGCTGTTTTTT.

The chain is built from TRBV5-6 and TRBJ2-5; the D gene is possibly TRBD2 (5 bases). The V and J ends lost 3 bases and 3 bases respectively, with 15 bases between them. CDR1 and CDR2 from the germline V gene are SGHDT and YYEEEE. The CDR3 contains 15 residues. The CDR3 region is CASSWGVEGKETQYF. CDR3 in DNA: TGTGCCAGCAGCTGGGGAGTTGAGGGAAAAGAGACCCAGTACTTC.

The V gene is TRBV9, the J gene TRBJ2-3; 14 bases fit TRBD2. Germline loops: CDR1 SGDLS, CDR2 YYNGEE. V shed 0 bases, J shed 5 bases, and the junction held 5 bases outside the gene matches. CDR3 length: 17 residues. DNA for the CDR3: TGTGCCAGCAGCGTAGGCCCTGGGACTAGCGGGGGAGATACGCAGTATTTT. This encodes CASSVGPGTSGGDTQYF.

This sequence joins TRBV7-8 and TRBJ1-2; D not resolved. The V gene lost 1 base and the J gene lost 4 bases, with 7 bases spanning the gap. The CDR3 spans 13 residues. Germline V gene sequence: CDR1 SGHVS, CDR2 FQNEAQ. CDR3 loop: CASSLGLTYGYTF. CDR3 in DNA: TGTGCCAGCAGCTTAGGTCTTACCTATGGCTACACCTTC.